The 3 T cell receptor beta chains in this list originate from one sample, sequenced in a study of T cell clonality in common variable immunodeficiency. Overall study findings and caveats: Fewer deletions and N-nucleotide insertions were reportedly seen in common variable immunodeficiency TCR beta sequences.

The repertoire was sequenced with immunoSEQ multiplex PCR; TCRdb's copy has only in-frame clones and lacks some. Reported are 25,000 to 35,000 clones, none seen only once; the ten largest carry 29%. For these TCRs, the target antigens are not known. The specimen sequenced was peripheral blood mononuclear cells. These TCRs come from a human donor with common variable immunodeficiency.

This clone was counted ten times or more. The missing CDR3 end, 3 residues past where the read stops, is filled in from the germline J gene. The chain uses TRBV29-1 and TRBJ2-2, with D hard to call. Germline values: CDR1 SQVTM, CDR2 ANQGSEA. Trimming cost V 7 bases and J 6 bases, with 9 bases left between them. The CDR3 spans 11 residues. The chain's CDR3 is CSATISGELFF. Partial CDR3 DNA: TGCAGCGCTACCATATCCGGGGAG.

Remarks on this clone: The read terminates 3 residues ahead of where the CDR3 ends, so the germline J gene completes it. This chain connects TRBV19 to TRBJ2-3, with 7 bases matching TRBD2. The CDR3 runs 16 residues. V lost 4 bases, J lost 0 bases, and 7 bases stayed unmatched. CDR1 and CDR2 (germline): LNHDA, SQIVND (reference sequence). The CDR3 is CASSTVSGLSTDTQYF. The covered CDR3 bases are TGTGCCAGTAGTACCGTTAGCGGGCTTAGCACAGATACG.

With regard to this clone: The read comes to an end 3 residues before the CDR3 does, leaving the germline J gene to fill in the end. The chain employs TRBV5-6 and TRBJ1-2; TRBD1 matches at 9 bases. The V segment lost 4 bases and the J segment 7 bases; nucleotides outside the gene matches: 11. The CDR3 covers 15 residues. CDR1 is SGHDT and CDR2 is YYEEEE in the germline V gene. The CDR3 DNA, read in part, is TGTGCCAGCAGCCCCCGGACAGGGGAAAGAGGTGGC. Its protein product is CASSPRTGERGG. The entire CDR3 sequence reads CASSPRTGERGGYTF.